This is a list of T cell receptor beta chains from one sample in a study of radiotherapy plus CTLA-4 blockade in lung cancer. TCRdb's copy holds only in-frame clones and misses some; the assay was immunoSEQ multiplex PCR. This repertoire shows tens of thousands of clones, 78% found once; its top ten account for 7.5%. The source was peripheral blood, collected from a patient treated with radiotherapy plus ipilimumab. The receptors stem from a human donor with non-small cell lung cancer who had stable disease on radiotherapy plus ipilimumab. The CDR3 runs from the conserved cysteine through the conserved F or W. The D gene is left open where the match is weak. Expanded clones are given a class, and other clones once, few, many or no size at all.

j_gene	v_gene	len	d_gene	abundance	CDR3aa	CDR3nt
TRBJ2-3	TRBV7-2	16	TRBD2	NA	CASSLGGLADTDTQYF	TGTGCCAGCAGCTTAGGGGGCCTAGCGGACACAGATACGCAGTATTTT
TRBJ1-5	TRBV10-2	15	TRBD1	NA	CASSWTGAQDQPQHF	TGCGCCAGCAGTTGGACAGGGGCGCAGGATCAGCCCCAGCATTTT
TRBJ1-4	TRBV5-4	15	NA	NA	CASSLGPGLNEKLFF	TGTGCCAGCAGCTTGGGGCCGGGCCTAAATGAAAAACTGTTTTTT
TRBJ1-5	TRBV6-1	15	TRBD1	few	CASSTGTGFNQPQHF	TGTGCCAGCAGTACCGGGACAGGGTTTAATCAGCCCCAGCATTTT
TRBJ1-2	TRBV18	16	TRBD1	NA	CASSPGTGRANYGYTF	TGTGCCAGCTCACCAGGGACAGGCCGCGCTAACTATGGCTACACCTTC
TRBJ2-3	TRBV28	14	NA	once	CASSLAQRADTQYF	TGTGCCAGCAGTTTAGCCCAGCGGGCAGATACGCAGTATTTT
TRBJ2-7	TRBV12-5	14	NA	few	CASGLIPPGYEQYF	TGTGCTAGTGGTTTGATCCCCCCCGGCTACGAGCAGTACTTC
TRBJ1-2	TRBV7-3	14	NA	NA	CASSLGQSDYGYTF	TGTGCCAGCAGCCTTGGACAGAGCGACTATGGCTACACCTTC
TRBJ1-1	TRBV19	13	NA	few	CASSIGTATEAFF	TGTGCCAGTAGTATAGGGACCGCCACTGAAGCTTTCTTT
TRBJ2-7	TRBV11-2	14	NA	NA	CASSSERVSYEQYF	TGTGCCAGCAGCTCCGAGCGGGTTTCCTACGAGCAGTACTTC
TRBJ2-7	TRBV30	14	NA	NA	CAVSGGAGDSEQYF	TGTGCCGTATCGGGGGGAGCAGGGGACTCCGAGCAGTACTTC
TRBJ1-6	TRBV2	20	TRBD1	once	CASLIKTGNLASSYNSPLHF	TGTGCCAGCCTAATCAAGACAGGGAACCTCGCGAGCTCCTATAATTCACCCCTCCACTTT
TRBJ1-2	TRBV5-4	13	NA	NA	CASSLGQVYGYTF	TGTGCCAGCAGCTTGGGTCAGGTCTATGGCTACACCTTC
TRBJ2-2	TRBV6-4	13	NA	few	CASSQGSTGELFF	TGTGCCAGCAGTCAGGGAAGCACCGGGGAGCTGTTTTTT
TRBJ1-2	TRBV7-9	14	NA	NA	CASSPDLGRYGYTF	TGTGCCAGCAGCCCCGATTTAGGCCGCTATGGCTACACCTTC
TRBJ1-3	TRBV6-6	15	NA	few	CASSYLGARGNTIYF	TGTGCCAGCAGTTACCTGGGGGCGAGAGGAAACACCATATATTTT
TRBJ1-2	TRBV4-3	13	NA	NA	CASSQQFRYGYTF	TGCGCCAGCAGCCAACAGTTCCGCTATGGCTACACCTTC
TRBJ1-3	TRBV29-1	13	NA	NA	CSVVINSGNTIYF	TGCAGCGTCGTCATAAACTCTGGAAACACCATATATTTT
TRBJ1-2	TRBV5-1	15	NA	NA	CASSLGTGANYGYTF	TGCGCCAGCAGCTTAGGAACAGGCGCCAACTATGGCTACACCTTC
TRBJ1-6	TRBV11-2	15	NA	once	CASSFGVIDNSPLHF	TGTGCCAGCAGCTTTGGGGTAATTGATAATTCACCCCTCCACTTT
TRBJ1-3	TRBV19	15	TRBD1	few	CATADRPLSGNTIYF	TGTGCCACCGCGGACAGGCCGCTCTCTGGAAACACCATATATTTT
TRBJ2-7	TRBV15	14	NA	NA	CATSNGGPPYEQYF	TGTGCCACCAGCAACGGGGGACCTCCCTACGAGCAGTACTTC